These 5 T cell receptor beta chains were all obtained from the same sample, sequenced in a study of shared clonotypes between healthy human individuals. Method: immunoSEQ multiplex PCR; TCRdb's copy keeps in-frame clones and lacks some. Of some 95,000 clones listed, 68% are singletons. The sample comprised memory CD8+ T cells sorted from blood. This sample's subset: CD45RO+ cells pooled with CCR7-negative TemRA cells. These receptor sequences come from a man younger than 45 in good health.

This chain joins TRBV10-2 and TRBJ2-2; D not certain. The V end lost 7 bases, the J end lost 5 bases, and 14 bases lay between the germline ends. The CDR3 covers 14 residues. CDR1 WSHSY and CDR2 SAAADI come from the germline V gene. CDR3 protein: CASTDLPRTGELFF. The CDR3 nucleotides read TGCGCCAGCACCGACTTACCAAGAACCGGGGAGCTGTTTTTT.

This clone was counted a few times. This chain uses TRBV20-1 with TRBJ1-1; D remains ambiguous. CDR1 and CDR2 from the germline V gene are DFQATT and SNEGSKA (reference sequence). CDR3 length: 11 residues. V was pared by 7 bases and J by 1 base, with 7 bases between. CDR3 protein: CSGGGNTEAFF. The CDR3 coding sequence is TGCAGTGGGGGTGGGAACACTGAAGCTTTCTTT.

This chain joins TRBV4-1 and TRBJ1-2; a possible D gene is TRBD1 (5 bases). The CDR3 extends over 15 amino acids. From germline, CDR1 is MGHRA and CDR2 YSYEKL. Between the trimmed V and J ends, which lost 1 base and 3 bases, there was a span of 12 bases. The CDR3 loop is CASSQGAQGDYGYTF. CDR3 coding DNA: TGCGCCAGCAGCCAAGGGGCCCAGGGCGACTATGGCTACACCTTC.

The J gene is TRBJ2-5, the V gene TRBV13, with 7 bases aligning to TRBD2. The CDR3 is 15 amino acids. In germline, CDR1 is PRHDT, CDR2 FYEKMQ (reference sequence). J was trimmed by 0 bases and V by 3 bases; bases with no gene match: 4. This chain's CDR3 is CASSFWGGHQETQYF. The CDR3 coding sequence is TGTGCCAGCAGCTTCTGGGGGGGACACCAAGAGACCCAGTACTTC.

This clone was detected only once. The chain links TRBV28 to TRBJ1-1; no clear D gene. V shed 3 bases and J shed 2 bases, with 4 bases lying between them. This CDR3 is built from 12 residues. Germline-derived CDR1 and CDR2 are MDHEN and SYDVKM. CDR3 nucleotides: TGTGCCAGCAGTTTGGGAAACACTGAAGCTTTCTTT. Translation gives CASSLGNTEAFF.